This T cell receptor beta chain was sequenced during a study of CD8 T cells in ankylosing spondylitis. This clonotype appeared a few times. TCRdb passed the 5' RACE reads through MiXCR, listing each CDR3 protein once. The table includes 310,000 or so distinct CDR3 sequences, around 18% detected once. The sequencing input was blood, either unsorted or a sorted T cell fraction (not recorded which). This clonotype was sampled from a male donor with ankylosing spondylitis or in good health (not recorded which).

CDR3 in amino acids: CATSRAGQRNEKLFF. CDR3 coding DNA: TGTGCCACCAGCAGAGCGGGACAGAGAAATGAAAAACTGTTTTTT. V and J are TRBV15 and TRBJ1-4; TRBD1 matches 7 bases. Germline V gives CDR1 LNHNV, CDR2 YYDKDF (reference sequence). J was trimmed by 5 bases and V by 1 base; bases with no gene match: 4. The CDR3 is 15 residues long.